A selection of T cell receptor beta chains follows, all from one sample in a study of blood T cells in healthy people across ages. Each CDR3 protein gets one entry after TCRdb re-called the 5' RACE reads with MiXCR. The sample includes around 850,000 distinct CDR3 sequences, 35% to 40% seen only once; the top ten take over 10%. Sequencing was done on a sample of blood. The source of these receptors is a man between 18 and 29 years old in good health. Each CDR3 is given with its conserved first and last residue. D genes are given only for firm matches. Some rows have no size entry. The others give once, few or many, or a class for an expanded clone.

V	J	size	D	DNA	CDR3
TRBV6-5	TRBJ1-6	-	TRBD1	TGTGCCAGCAGGACGGACAGGGGTAATTCACCCCTCCACTTT	CASRTDRGNSPLHF
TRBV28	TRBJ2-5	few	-	TGTGCCAGCAGTTTCGATTGGGGCGACAGGTCTCTTGGTGAGATCCAGTACTTC	CASSFDWGDRSLGEIQYF
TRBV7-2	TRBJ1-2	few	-	TGTGCCAGCAGCTTAGATGGGGAGGGGGGGGTCTATGGCTACACCTTC	CASSLDGEGGVYGYTF
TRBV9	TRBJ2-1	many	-	TGTGCCAGCAGCGAAGGTATCCAGTTCTTC	CASSEGIQFF
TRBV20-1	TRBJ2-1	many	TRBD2	TGCAGTGCTAGAGATCGGATAGCGGGGGGGATGATGGTCTACAATGAGCAGTTCTTC	CSARDRIAGGMMVYNEQFF
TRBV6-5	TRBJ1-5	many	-	TGTGCCAGCAGTTACACGCAGGCGGATCAGCCCCAGCATTTT	CASSYTQADQPQHF
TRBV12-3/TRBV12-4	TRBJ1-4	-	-	TGTGCCAGCAGTCTGACCGGGGCCCAGGGGAAAGAAAAACTGTTTTTT	CASSLTGAQGKEKLFF
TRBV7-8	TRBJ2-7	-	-	TGTGCCAGCAGCTTAGTGGGCAGGGGTGTCGACGTGCAGTACTTC	CASSLVGRGVDVQYF
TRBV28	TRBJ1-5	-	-	TGTGCCAGCAGTTTAATAGGGGATCAGCCCCAGCATTTT	CASSLIGDQPQHF
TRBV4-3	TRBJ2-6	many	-	TGCGCCAGCAGCCAACCCCCCTCTGGGGCCAACGTCCTGACTTTC	CASSQPPSGANVLTF
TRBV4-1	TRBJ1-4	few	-	TGCGCCAGCAGCCTTCTCCCCTCGACAGCAACTAATGAAAAACTGTTTTTT	CASSLLPSTATNEKLFF
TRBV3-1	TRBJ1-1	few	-	TGTGCCAGCACTGACCTAACTGAAGCTTTCTTT	CASTDLTEAFF
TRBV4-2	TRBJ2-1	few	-	TGTGCCAGCAGCCAAGATCGGGTCCAGTTCTTC	CASSQDRVQFF
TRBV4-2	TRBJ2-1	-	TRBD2	TGTGCCAGCAGCCGGAGCAGTACTAGCGGGGACCTGAGCTCCTACAATGAGCAGTTCTTC	CASSRSSTSGDLSSYNEQFF
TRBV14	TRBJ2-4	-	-	TGTGCCAGCAGCCAAGAAAGAGGCGGCGGAATAGCCAAAAACATTCAGTACTTC	CASSQERGGGIAKNIQYF
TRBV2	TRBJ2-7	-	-	TGTGCCAGCAGTGATGAGGATTCTTGGGAGACCCAGGACTTC	CASSDEDSWETQDF
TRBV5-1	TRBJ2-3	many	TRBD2	TGCGCCAGCAGCCTTGGGACGGAGCGGGGAGTTCTCACAGATACGCAGTATTTT	CASSLGTERGVLTDTQYF
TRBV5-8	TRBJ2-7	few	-	TGTGCCAGCAGCTTCAGAATGCCCAATGAGCAGTACTTC	CASSFRMPNEQYF
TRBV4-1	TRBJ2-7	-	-	TGCGCCAGCAGCCAAGATTTGGTGCAGAACTACGAGCAGTACTTC	CASSQDLVQNYEQYF
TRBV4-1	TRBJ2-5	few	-	TGCGCCAGCAGCCAACTCGGTCTGCAAGAGACCCAGTACTTC	CASSQLGLQETQYF
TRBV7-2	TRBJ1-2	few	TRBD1	TGTGCCAGCAGCCACGGGACAGGGGGCTTTGGCTACACCTTC	CASSHGTGGFGYTF
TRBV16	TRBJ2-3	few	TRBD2	TGTGCCAGCAGCCCTTTGAAGACTAGCGGGCGGGGCACAGATACGCAGTATTTT	CASSPLKTSGRGTDTQYF
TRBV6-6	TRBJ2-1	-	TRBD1	TGTGCCAGCAGCAAGACAGGGGTCCCCTACAATGAGCAGTTCTTC	CASSKTGVPYNEQFF
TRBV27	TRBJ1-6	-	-	TGTGCCAGCAGGGCACCGTATAATTCACCCCTCCACTTT	CASRAPYNSPLHF
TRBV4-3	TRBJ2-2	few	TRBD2	TGCGCCAGCAGCCTCACCGGGGGGTACACCGGGGAGCTGTTTTTT	CASSLTGGYTGELFF